The clone carrying this T cell receptor beta chain was picked up one time. The target antigen is unknown. This record belongs to a study of vaccination effects on CD4 cells after COVID-19. Study observations and caveats: Few convalescent patients were included, and no early post-infection timepoints were sampled. Late post-vaccination, clones induced by infection and those induced by vaccine underwent marked clonal contraction.

Investigators separated out CD4+ T cells once about 10 days of culture had passed. Participants were vaccinated with two doses of either the BNT162b2 or mRNA-1273 vaccine. Recipients of the vaccine had no prior SARS-CoV-2 infection and negative nucleocapsid antibodies. IL-2 medium was substituted for half the medium on days 3 and 7. The data were produced by immunoSEQ multiplex PCR, yet TCRdb's version contains in-frame clones alone and is incomplete. The sample carries just over 55,000 clones, 78% recorded once. The CDR3 sequence is 13 residues long. The germline V gene has CDR1 KGHDR and CDR2 SFDVKD. V lost 1 base to trimming and J lost 5 bases, with 4 bases between them.

The source material was CD4+ T cells from PBMCs cultured without peptide, sampled after COVID-19 vaccination. This sequence originates from a human donor who received a COVID-19 vaccine. The chain combines TRBV24-1 with TRBJ2-2; no clear D gene. The CDR3, as DNA: TGTGCCACCAGTGATTTTCGGACCGGGGAGCTGTTTTTT. Translation: CATSDFRTGELFF.